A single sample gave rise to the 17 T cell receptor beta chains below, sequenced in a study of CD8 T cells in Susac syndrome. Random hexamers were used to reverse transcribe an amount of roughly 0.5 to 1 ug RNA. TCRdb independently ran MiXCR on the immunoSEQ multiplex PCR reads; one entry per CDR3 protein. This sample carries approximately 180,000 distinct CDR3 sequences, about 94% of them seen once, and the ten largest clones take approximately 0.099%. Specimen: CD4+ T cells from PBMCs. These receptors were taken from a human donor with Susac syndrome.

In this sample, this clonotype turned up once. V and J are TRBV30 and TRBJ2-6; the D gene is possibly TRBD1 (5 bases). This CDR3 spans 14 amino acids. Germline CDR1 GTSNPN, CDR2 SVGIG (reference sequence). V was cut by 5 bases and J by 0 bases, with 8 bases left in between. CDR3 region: CAWAGFSGANVLTF. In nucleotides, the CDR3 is TGTGCCTGGGCAGGGTTCTCTGGGGCCAACGTCCTGACTTTC.

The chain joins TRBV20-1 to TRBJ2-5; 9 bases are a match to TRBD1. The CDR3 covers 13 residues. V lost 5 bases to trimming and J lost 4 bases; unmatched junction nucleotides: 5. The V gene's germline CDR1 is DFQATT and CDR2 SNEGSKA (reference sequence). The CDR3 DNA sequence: TGCAGTGCTGCCCGACAGGGGGGAGAGACCCAGTACTTC. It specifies CSAARQGGETQYF.

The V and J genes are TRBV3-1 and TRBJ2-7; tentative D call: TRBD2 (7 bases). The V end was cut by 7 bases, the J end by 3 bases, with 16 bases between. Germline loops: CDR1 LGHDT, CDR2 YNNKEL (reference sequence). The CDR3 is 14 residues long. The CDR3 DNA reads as TGTGCCAGCACCAGGGGAGGGAGTAGCTACGAGCAGTACTTC. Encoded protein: CASTRGGSSYEQYF.

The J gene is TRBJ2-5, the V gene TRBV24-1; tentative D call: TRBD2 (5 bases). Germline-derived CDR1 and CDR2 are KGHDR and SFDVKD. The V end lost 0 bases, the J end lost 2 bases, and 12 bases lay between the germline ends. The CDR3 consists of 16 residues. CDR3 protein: CATSDLNPSGQETQYF. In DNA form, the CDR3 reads TGTGCCACCAGTGATTTGAACCCCAGCGGACAAGAGACCCAGTACTTC.

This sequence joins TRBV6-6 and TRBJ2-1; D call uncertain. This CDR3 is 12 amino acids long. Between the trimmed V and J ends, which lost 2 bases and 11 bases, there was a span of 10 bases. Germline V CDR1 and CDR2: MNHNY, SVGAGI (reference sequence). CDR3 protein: CASSYGGRQQFF. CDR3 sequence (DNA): TGTGCCAGCAGTTACGGCGGACGGCAGCAGTTCTTC.

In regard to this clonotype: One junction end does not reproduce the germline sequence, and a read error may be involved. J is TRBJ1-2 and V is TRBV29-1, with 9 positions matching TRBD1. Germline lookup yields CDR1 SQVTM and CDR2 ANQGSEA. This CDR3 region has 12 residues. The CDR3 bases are TGCAGCTCCGGGACAGGGACGGATGGCTACACCTTT. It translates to CSSGTGTDGYTF.

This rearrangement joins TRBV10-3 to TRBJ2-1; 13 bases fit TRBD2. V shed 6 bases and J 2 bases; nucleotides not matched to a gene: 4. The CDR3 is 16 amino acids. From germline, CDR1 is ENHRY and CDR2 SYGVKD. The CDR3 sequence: CAISTSGGAAYNEQFF. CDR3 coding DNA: TGTGCCATCAGCACTAGCGGGGGGGCCGCCTACAATGAGCAGTTCTTC.

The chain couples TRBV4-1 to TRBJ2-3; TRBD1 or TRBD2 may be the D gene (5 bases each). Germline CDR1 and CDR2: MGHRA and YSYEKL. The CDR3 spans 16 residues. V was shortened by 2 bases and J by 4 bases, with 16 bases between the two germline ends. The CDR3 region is CASSQSEGRLPDTQYF. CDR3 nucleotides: TGCGCCAGCAGCCAATCAGAGGGACGCCTCCCAGATACGCAGTATTTT.

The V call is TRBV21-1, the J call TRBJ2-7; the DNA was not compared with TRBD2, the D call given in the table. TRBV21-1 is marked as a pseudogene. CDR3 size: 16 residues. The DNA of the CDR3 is TGTGCCAGCAGCAAAGGAGGCGGGAGGAGCTCCTACGAGCAGTACTTC. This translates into CASSKGGGRSSYEQYF.

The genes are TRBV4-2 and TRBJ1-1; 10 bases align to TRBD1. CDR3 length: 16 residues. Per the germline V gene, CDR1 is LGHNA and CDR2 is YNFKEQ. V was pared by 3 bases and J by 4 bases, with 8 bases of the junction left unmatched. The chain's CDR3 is CASSQEGGQGGTEAFF. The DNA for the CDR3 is TGTGCCAGCAGCCAGGAGGGAGGACAGGGGGGCACTGAAGCTTTCTTT.

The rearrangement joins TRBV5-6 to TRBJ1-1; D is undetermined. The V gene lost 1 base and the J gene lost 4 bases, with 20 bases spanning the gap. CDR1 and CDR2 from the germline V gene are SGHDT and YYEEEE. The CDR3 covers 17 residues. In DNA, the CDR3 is TGTGCCAGCAGCTTGCCTCCGGCAGCCTGGAGGACCACTGAAGCTTTCTTT. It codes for CASSLPPAAWRTTEAFF.

The CDR3 coding sequence is TGCAGTGCCTTCGTCCCGGGACAGGGGGACTATGGCTACACCTTC. Translating it yields CSAFVPGQGDYGYTF. This sequence joins TRBV20-1 and TRBJ1-2; TRBD1 aligns across 11 bases. V lost 6 bases to trimming and J lost 3 bases; unmatched junction nucleotides: 9. CDR3 length: 15 amino acids. The germline CDR1 and CDR2 sequences are DFQATT and SNEGSKA (reference sequence).

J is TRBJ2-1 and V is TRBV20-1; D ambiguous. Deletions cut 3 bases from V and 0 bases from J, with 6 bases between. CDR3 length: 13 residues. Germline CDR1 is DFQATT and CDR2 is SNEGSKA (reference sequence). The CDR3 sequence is CSASASSYNEQFF. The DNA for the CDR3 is TGCAGTGCTAGTGCCAGCTCCTACAATGAGCAGTTCTTC.

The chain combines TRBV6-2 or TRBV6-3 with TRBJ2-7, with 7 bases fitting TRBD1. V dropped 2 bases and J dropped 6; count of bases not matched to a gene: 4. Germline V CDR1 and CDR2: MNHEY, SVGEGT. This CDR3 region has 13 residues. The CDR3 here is CASSYQTGFEQYF. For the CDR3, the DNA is TGTGCCAGCAGTTACCAGACAGGGTTCGAGCAGTACTTC.

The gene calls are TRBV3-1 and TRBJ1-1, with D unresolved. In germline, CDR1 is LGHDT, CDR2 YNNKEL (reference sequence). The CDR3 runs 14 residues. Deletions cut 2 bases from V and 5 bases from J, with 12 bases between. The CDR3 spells CASSQRRKKTEAFF. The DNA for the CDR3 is TGTGCCAGCAGCCAACGACGGAAGAAGACTGAAGCTTTCTTT.

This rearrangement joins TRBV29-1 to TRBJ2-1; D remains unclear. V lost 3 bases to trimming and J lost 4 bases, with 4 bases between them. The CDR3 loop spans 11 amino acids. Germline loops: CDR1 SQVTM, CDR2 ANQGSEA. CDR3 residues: CSVDRYNEQFF. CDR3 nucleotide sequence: TGCAGCGTTGACAGGTACAATGAGCAGTTCTTC.

This CDR3 reads CASSPWLSGASTDTQYF. CDR3 nucleotide sequence: TGTGCCAGCAGCCCTTGGCTTAGCGGGGCCAGCACAGATACGCAGTATTTT. The gene calls are TRBV7-2 and TRBJ2-3; 8 bases are shared with TRBD2. Germline V gives CDR1 SGHTA, CDR2 FQGNSA. The CDR3 contains 17 residues. Trimming cost V 5 bases and J 0 bases; bases outside gene matches: 10. The full variable domain, completed using reference TRBV7-2 and TRBJ2-3, is GAGVSQSPSNKVTEKGKDVELRCDPISGHTALYWYRQSLGQGLEFLIYFQGNSAPDKSGLPSDRFSAERTGGSVSTLTIQRTQQEDSAVYLCASSPWLSGASTDTQYFGPGTRLTVL.